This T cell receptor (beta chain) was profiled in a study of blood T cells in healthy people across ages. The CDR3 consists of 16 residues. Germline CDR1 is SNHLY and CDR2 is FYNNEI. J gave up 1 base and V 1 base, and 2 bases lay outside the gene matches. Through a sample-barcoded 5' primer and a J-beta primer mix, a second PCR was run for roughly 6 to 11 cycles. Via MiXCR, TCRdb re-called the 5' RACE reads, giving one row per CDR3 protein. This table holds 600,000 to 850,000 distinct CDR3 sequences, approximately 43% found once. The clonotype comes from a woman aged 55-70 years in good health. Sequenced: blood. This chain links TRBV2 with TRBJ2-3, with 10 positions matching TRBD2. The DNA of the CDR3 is TGTGCCAGCAGTGAAGGCCTAGCGGGGGGCACAGATACGCAGTATTTT. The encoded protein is CASSEGLAGGTDTQYF. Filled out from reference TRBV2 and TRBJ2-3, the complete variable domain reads EPEVTQTPSHQVTQMGQEVILRCVPISNHLYFYWYRQILGQKVEFLVSFYNNEISEKSEIFDDQFSVERPDGSNFTLKIRSTKLEDSAMYFCASSEGLAGGTDTQYFGPGTRLTVL.